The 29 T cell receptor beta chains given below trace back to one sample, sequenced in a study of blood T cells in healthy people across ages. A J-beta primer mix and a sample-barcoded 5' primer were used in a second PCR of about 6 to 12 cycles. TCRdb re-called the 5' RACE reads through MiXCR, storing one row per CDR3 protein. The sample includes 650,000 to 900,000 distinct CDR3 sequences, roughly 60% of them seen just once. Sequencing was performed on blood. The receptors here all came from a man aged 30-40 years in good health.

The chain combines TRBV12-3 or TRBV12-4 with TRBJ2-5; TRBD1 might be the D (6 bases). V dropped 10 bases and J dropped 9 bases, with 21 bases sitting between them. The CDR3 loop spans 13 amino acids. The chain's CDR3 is CATRRASRQAQYF. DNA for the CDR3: TGTGCCACAAGAAGGGCTTCCCGACAGGCCCAGTACTTC.

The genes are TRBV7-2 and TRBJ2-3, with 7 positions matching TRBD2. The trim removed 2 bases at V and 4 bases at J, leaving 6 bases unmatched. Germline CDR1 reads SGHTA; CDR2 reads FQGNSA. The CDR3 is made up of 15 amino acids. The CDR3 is CASSLFGGGADTQYF. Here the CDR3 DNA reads TGTGCCAGCAGCTTATTTGGGGGGGGTGCAGATACGCAGTATTTT.

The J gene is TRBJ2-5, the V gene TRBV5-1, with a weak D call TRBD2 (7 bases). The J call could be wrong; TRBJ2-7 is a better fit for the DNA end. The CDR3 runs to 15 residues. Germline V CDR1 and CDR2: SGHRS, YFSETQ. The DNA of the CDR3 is TGCGCCAGCAGCTTGGCCGGGGGGCAGGGACACGAGCAGTACTTC. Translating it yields CASSLAGGQGHEQYF.

In nucleotides, the CDR3 is TGTGCCAGCAGTTCCGGGACTGATACCTACGAGCAGTACTTC. Its protein is CASSSGTDTYEQYF. V and J are TRBV7-9 and TRBJ2-7, with TRBD2 as a possible D gene (6 bases). Germline values: CDR1 SEHNR, CDR2 FQNEAQ (reference sequence). The CDR3 is 14 residues long. V was pared by 6 bases and J by 2 bases, with 14 bases between. The complete variable domain, with remaining parts taken from reference TRBV7-9 and TRBJ2-7, reads DTGVSQNPRHKITKRGQNVTFRCDPISEHNRLYWYRQTLGQGPEFLTYFQNEAQLEKSRLLSDRFSAERPKGSFSTLEIQRTEQGDSAMYLCASSSGTDTYEQYFGPGTRLTVT.

The CDR3 loop reads CASSLGTSGGTSYTQYF. DNA of the CDR3: TGTGCCAGCAGCTTAGGGACTAGCGGGGGGACCTCGTATACGCAGTATTTT. V gene TRBV7-6 combines with J gene TRBJ2-3; 14 bases fit TRBD2. Germline V gene data show CDR1 as SGHVS and CDR2 as FNYEAQ. The V and J ends lost 1 base and 7 bases, in that order; junction bases with no gene match: 7. The CDR3 is 17 amino acids.

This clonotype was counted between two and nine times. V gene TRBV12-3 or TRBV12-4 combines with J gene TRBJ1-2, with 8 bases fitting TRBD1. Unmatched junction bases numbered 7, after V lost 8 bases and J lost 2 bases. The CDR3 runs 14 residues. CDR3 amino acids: CASPDRGPNYGYTF. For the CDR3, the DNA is TGTGCCAGCCCCGACAGGGGCCCAAACTATGGCTACACCTTC.

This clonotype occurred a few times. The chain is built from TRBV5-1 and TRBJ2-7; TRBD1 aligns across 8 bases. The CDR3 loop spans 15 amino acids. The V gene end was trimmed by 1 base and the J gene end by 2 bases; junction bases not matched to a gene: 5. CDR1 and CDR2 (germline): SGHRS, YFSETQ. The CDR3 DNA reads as TGCGCCAGCAGCTTGTCCGGACAGGGACCCTACGAGCAGTACTTC. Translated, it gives CASSLSGQGPYEQYF.

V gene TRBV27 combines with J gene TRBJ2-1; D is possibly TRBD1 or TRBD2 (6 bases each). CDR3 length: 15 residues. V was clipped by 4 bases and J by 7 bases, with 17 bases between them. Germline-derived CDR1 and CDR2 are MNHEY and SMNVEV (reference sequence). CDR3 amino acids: CASSSLDGGGNEQFF. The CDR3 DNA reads TGTGCCAGCAGTTCCCTTGACGGGGGCGGGAATGAGCAGTTCTTC.

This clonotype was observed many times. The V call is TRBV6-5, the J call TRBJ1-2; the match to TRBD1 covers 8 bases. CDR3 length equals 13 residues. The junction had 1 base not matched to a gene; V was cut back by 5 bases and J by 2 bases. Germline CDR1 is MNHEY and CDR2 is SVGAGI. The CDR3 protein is CASSGQGNYGYTF. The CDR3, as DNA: TGTGCCAGCAGTGGACAGGGAAACTATGGCTACACCTTC.

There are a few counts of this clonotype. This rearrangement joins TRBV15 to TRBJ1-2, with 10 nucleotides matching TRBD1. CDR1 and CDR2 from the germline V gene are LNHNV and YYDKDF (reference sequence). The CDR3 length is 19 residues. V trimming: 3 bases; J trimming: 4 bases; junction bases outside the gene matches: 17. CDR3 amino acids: CATSSLLGHGTGAVYGYTF. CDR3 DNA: TGTGCCACCAGCAGTCTCCTCGGTCACGGGACAGGGGCCGTCTATGGCTACACCTTC.

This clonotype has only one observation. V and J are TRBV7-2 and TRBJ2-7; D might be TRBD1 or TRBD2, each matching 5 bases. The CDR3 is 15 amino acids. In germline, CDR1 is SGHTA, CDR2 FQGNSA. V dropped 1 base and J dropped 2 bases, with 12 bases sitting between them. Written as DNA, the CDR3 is TGTGCCAGCAGCTTAGGGTGGGACGAAACCTACGAGCAGTACTTC. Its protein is CASSLGWDETYEQYF.

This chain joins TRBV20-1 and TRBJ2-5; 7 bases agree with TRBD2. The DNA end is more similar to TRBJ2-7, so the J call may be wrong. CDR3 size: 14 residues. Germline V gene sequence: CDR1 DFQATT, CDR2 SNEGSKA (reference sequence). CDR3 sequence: CSARDRSGTNEQYF. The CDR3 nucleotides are TGCAGTGCTAGAGATAGGTCAGGGACTAACGAGCAGTACTTC.

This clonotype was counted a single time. This CDR3 is CSPPSGGVGTQYF. CDR3 DNA: TGCAGTCCACCGTCGGGGGGTGTTGGGACCCAGTACTTC. The V call is TRBV20-1, the J call TRBJ2-5; 7 bases line up with TRBD2. The CDR3 runs 13 residues. The V gene end was trimmed by 8 bases and the J gene end by 7 bases; junction bases not matched to a gene: 13. From germline, CDR1 is DFQATT and CDR2 SNEGSKA (reference sequence).

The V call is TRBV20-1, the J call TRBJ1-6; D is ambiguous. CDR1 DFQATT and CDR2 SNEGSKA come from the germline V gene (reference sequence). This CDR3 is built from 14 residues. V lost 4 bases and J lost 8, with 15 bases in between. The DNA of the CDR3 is TGCAGTGCTAAACAGAGGGTTCCTTATTCACCCCTCCACTTT. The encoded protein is CSAKQRVPYSPLHF.

The CDR3 reads CASSLVPWGWDTDTQYF. Here the CDR3 DNA reads TGTGCCAGCAGCTTAGTACCCTGGGGCTGGGACACAGATACGCAGTATTTT. The genes are TRBV7-2 and TRBJ2-3; tentative D call: TRBD1 (5 bases). The CDR3 is 17 amino acids. The V end was cut by 1 base, the J end by 2 bases, with 16 bases between. Germline CDR1 SGHTA, CDR2 FQGNSA.

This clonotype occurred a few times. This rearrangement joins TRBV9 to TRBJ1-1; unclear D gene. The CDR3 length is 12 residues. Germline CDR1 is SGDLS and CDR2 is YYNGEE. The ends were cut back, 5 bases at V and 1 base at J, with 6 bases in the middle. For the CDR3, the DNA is TGTGCCAGCAGTTTACAGAACACTGAAGCTTTCTTT. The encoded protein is CASSLQNTEAFF.

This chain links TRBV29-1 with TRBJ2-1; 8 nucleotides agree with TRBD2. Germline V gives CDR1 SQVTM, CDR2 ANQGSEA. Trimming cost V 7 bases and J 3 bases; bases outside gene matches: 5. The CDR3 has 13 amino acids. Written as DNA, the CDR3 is TGCAGCGAGCATAGCGGGGACTACAATGAGCAGTTCTTC. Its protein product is CSEHSGDYNEQFF.

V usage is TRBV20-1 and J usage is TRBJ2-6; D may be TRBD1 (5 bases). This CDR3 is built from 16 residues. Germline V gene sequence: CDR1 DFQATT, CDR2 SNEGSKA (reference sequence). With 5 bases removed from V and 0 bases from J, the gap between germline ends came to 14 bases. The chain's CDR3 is CSADRQTSSGANVLTF. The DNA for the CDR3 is TGCAGTGCTGACAGACAGACCAGCTCTGGGGCCAACGTCCTGACTTTC.

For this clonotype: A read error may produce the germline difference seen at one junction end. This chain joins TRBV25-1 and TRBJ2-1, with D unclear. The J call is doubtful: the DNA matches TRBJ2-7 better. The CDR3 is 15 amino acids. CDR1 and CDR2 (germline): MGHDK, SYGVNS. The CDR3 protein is CAISAMGKSDGEQYF. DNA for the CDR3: TGTGCCATCAGTGCCATGGGGAAGAGCGACGGGGAGCAGTACTTC.

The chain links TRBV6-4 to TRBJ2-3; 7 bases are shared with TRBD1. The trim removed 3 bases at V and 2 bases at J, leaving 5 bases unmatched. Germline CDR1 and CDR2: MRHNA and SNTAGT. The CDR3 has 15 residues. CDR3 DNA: TGTGCCAGCAGTGAAGGGACAGCGGCCACAGATACGCAGTATTTT. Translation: CASSEGTAATDTQYF.

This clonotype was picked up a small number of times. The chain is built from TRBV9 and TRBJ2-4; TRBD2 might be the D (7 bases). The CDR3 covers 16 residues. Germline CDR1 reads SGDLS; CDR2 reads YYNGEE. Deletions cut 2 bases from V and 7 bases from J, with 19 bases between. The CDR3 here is CASSVEGGASLNIQYF. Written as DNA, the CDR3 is TGTGCCAGCAGCGTGGAGGGGGGGGCCTCCCTCAACATTCAGTACTTC.

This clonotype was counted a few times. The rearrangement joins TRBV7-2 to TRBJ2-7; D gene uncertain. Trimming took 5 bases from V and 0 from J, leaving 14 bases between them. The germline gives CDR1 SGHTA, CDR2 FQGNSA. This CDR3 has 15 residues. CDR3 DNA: TGTGCCAGCAGCATCGACGGAGCCAACTCCTACGAGCAGTACTTC. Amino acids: CASSIDGANSYEQYF.

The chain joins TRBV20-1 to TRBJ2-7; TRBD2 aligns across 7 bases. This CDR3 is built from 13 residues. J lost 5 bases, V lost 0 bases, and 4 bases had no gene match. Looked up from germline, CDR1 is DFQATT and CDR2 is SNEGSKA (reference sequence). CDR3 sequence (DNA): TGCAGTGCTAGAGATTTAGCGGGCAACGAGCAGTACTTC. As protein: CSARDLAGNEQYF.

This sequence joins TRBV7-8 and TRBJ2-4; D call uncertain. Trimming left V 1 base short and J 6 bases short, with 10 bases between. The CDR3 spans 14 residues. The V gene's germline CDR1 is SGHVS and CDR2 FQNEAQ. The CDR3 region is CASSLGRRINIQYF. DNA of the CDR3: TGTGCCAGCAGCTTAGGCCGAAGGATAAACATTCAGTACTTC.

DNA of the CDR3: TGTGCCAGCAGCTTAAACAGTTCACCCACTAACTATGGCTACACCTTC. Its translation: CASSLNSSPTNYGYTF. This chain connects TRBV11-2 to TRBJ1-2, with D hard to call. Germline V gene data show CDR1 as SGHAT and CDR2 as FQNNGV. The CDR3 loop spans 16 amino acids. V was pared by 2 bases and J by 0 bases, with 13 bases between. The full variable domain, rest sourced from reference TRBV11-2 and TRBJ1-2, is EAGVAQSPRYKIIEKRQSVAFWCNPISGHATLYWYQQILGQGPKLLIQFQNNGVVDDSQLPKDRFSAERLKGVDSTLKIQPAKLEDSAVYLCASSLNSSPTNYGYTFGSGTRLTVV.

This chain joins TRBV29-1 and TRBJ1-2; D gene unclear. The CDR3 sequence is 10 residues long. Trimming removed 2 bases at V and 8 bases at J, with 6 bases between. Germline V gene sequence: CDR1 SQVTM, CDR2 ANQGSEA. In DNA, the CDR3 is TGCAGCGTTGAATCGCGAGGCTACACCTTC. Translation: CSVESRGYTF.

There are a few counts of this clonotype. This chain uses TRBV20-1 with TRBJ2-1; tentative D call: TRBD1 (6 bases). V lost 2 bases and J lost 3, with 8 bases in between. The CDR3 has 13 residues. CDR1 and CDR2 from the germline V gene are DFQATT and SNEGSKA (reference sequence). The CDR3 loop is CSARTGSYNEQFF. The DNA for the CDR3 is TGCAGTGCTAGAACAGGGAGCTACAATGAGCAGTTCTTC.

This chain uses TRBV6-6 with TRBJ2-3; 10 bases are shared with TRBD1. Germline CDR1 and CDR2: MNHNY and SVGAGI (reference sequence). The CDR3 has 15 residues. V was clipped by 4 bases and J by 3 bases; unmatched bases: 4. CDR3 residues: CASSSDRGTTDTQYF. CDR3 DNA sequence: TGTGCCAGCAGTTCGGACAGGGGGACGACAGATACGCAGTATTTT.

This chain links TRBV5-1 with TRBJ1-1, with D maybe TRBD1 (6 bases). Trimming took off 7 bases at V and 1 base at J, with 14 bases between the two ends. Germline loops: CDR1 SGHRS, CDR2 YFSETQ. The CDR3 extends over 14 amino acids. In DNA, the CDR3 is TGCGCCAGCCGATTAAGCAGGGGGAACACTGAAGCTTTCTTT. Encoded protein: CASRLSRGNTEAFF.